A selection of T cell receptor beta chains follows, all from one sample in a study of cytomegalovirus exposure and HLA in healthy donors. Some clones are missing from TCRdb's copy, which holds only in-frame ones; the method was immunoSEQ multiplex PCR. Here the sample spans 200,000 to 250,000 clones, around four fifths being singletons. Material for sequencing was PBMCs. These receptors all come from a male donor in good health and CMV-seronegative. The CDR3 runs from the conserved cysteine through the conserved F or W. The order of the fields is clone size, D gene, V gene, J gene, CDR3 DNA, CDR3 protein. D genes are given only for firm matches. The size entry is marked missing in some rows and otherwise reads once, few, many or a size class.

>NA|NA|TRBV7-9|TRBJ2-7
TGTGCCAGCAGCTTGTTCACGGGCAGGGAAGGCGAGCAGTACTTC
CASSLFTGREGEQYF
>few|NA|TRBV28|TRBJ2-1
TGTGCCAGCAGTTTGACAGGTTATGAGCAGTTCTTC
CASSLTGYEQFF
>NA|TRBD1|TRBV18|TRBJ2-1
TGTGCCAGCTCACCAATAGGACAGGGGGCGCTTTTGGACAATGAGCAGTTCTTC
CASSPIGQGALLDNEQFF
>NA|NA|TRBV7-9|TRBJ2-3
TGTGCCAGCAGCTTTCTGGAGTCCACAGATACGCAGTATTTT
CASSFLESTDTQYF
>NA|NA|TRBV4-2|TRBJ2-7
TGTGCCAGCAGCCGTAGCGGATCCTCCTACGAGCAGTACTTC
CASSRSGSSYEQYF
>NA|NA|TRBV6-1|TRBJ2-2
TGTGCCAGCAGCCGTGCGGGCGGGGAGCTGTTTTTT
CASSRAGGELFF
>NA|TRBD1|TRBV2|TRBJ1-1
TGTGCCAGCAGTGCGCGAGTCCTTTCTAGACAGGGATCGAACACTGAAGCTTTCTTT
CASSARVLSRQGSNTEAFF
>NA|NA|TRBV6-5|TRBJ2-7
TGTGCCAGCAGTTATGACAGAGACTACGAGCAGTACTTC
CASSYDRDYEQYF
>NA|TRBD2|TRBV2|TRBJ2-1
TGTGCCAGCAGCGAACGTCTAGCGGGGCTGAGCTCCTACAATGAGCAGTTCTTC
CASSERLAGLSSYNEQFF
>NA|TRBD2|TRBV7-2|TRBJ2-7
TGTGCCAGCAGCTTAGTGGGACTAAACTACGAGCAGTACTTC
CASSLVGLNYEQYF
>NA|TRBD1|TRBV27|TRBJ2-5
TGTGCCAGCAGTTTTAACAGGGGAGAGACCCAGTACTTC
CASSFNRGETQYF
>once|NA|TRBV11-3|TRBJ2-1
TGTGCCAGCAGCTTTATCAGGGGTAATGAGCAGTTCTTC
CASSFIRGNEQFF
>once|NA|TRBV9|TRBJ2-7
TGTGCCAGCAGCGTAGACAGCTCCTACGAGCAGTACTTC
CASSVDSSYEQYF
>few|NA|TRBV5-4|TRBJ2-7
TGTGCCAGCAGTATACTAGATTCCTACGAGCAGTACTTC
CASSILDSYEQYF
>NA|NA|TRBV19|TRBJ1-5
TGTGCCAGTAGTCTAAGGGACTTCCGGGGCCAGCCCCAGCATTTT
CASSLRDFRGQPQHF
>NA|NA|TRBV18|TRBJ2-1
TGTGCCAGCTCACCACTTAAGGGGTTGGGGGAGCAGTTCTTC
CASSPLKGLGEQFF
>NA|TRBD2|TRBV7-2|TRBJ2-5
TGTGCCAGCAGCCCCCGAGCGGGAGGGCTGGAGACCCAGTACTTC
CASSPRAGGLETQYF
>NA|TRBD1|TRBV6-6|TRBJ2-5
TGTGCCAGCACGACCCTGACAGGGGTGGAGACCCAGTACTTC
CASTTLTGVETQYF
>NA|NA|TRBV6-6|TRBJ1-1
TGTGCCAGCAGTTCCCCCCGGGGGGTAATAGACACTGAAGCTTTCTTT
CASSSPRGVIDTEAFF
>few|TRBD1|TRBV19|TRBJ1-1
TGTGCCAGTAACCCCGGGACAGGGGTAGGTGAAGCTTTCTTT
CASNPGTGVGEAFF
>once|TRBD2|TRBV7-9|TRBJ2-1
TGTGCCAGCAGCCCGTTAGGGCTAGCGGAGATCTACAATGAGCAGTTCTTC
CASSPLGLAEIYNEQFF
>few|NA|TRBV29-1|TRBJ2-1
TGCAGCGTTGAAGATGGAGGCGGGAACGAGCAGTTCTTC
CSVEDGGGNEQFF
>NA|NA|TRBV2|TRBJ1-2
TGTGCCAGCAGTGCAGGGAGGAACTATGGCTACACCTTC
CASSAGRNYGYTF
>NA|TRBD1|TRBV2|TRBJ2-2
TGTGCCAGCAGCCGGGACAGGGGTTCCGGGGAGCTGTTTTTT
CASSRDRGSGELFF
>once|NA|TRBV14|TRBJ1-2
TGTGCCAGCAGCCGAGAAGAGTTTCGAGGCTACACCTTC
CASSREEFRGYTF
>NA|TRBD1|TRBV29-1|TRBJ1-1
TGCAGCGTTTTCCCGGGACAGAAGATAAGCGCCCTTAACACTGAAGCTTTCTTT
CSVFPGQKISALNTEAFF
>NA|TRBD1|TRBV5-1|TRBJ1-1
TGCGCCAGCAGCTCACGGACAGGGAACACTGAAGCTTTCTTT
CASSSRTGNTEAFF
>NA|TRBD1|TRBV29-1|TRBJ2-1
TGCAGCGCGGGGACAGCCCAAGTCTCCAATGAGCAGTTCTTC
CSAGTAQVSNEQFF
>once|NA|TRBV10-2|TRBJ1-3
TGCGCCAGACCGGGGGTTGGAAACACCATATATTTT
CARPGVGNTIYF